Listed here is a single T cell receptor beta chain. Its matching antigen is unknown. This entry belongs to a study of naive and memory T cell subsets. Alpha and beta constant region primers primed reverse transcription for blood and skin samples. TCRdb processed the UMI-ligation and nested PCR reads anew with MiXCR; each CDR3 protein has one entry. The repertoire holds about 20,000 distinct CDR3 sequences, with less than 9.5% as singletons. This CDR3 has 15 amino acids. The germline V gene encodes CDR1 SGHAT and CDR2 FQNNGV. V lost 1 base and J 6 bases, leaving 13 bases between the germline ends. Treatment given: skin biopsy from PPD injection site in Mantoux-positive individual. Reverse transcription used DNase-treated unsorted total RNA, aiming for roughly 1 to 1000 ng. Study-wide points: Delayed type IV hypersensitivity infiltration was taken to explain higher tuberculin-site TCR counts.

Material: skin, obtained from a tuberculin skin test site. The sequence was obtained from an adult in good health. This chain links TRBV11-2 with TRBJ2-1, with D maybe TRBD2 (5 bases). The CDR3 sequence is CASSLATSRGNEQFF. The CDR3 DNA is TGTGCCAGCAGCTTAGCTACTAGTCGGGGCAATGAGCAGTTCTTC.